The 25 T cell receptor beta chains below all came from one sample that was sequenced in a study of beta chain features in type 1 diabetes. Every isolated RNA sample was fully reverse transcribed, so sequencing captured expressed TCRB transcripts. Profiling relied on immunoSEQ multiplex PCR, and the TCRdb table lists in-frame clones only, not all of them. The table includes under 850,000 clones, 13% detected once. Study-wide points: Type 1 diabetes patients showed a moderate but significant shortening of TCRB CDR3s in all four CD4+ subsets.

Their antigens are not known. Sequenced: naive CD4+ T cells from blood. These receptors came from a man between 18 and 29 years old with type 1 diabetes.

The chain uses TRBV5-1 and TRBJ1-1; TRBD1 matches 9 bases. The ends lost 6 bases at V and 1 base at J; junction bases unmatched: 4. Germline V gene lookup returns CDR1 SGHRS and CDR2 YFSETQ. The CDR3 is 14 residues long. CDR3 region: CASIPGQGNTEAFF. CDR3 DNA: TGCGCCAGCATCCCGGGACAGGGGAACACTGAAGCTTTCTTT.

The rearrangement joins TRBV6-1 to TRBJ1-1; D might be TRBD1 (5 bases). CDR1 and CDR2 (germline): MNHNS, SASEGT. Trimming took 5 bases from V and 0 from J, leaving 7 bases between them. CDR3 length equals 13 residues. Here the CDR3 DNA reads TGTGCCAGCAGTTCGACAGTGAACACTGAAGCTTTCTTT. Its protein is CASSSTVNTEAFF.

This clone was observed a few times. The CDR3 reads CASSLGTGVTGELFF. In nucleotides, the CDR3 is TGTGCCAGCAGCTTAGGCACAGGGGTAACAGGGGAGCTGTTTTTT. V usage is TRBV7-9 and J usage is TRBJ2-2; 7 bases are shared with TRBD1. The CDR3 runs to 15 residues. V lost 1 base, J lost 8 bases, and 7 bases stayed unmatched. Germline CDR1 SEHNR, CDR2 FQNEAQ (reference sequence).

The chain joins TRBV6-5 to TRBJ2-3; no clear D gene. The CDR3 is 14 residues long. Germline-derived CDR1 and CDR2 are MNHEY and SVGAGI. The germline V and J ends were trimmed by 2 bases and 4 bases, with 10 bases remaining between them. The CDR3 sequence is CASSYRVDADTQYF. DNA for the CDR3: TGTGCCAGCAGTTACCGGGTTGATGCAGATACGCAGTATTTT.

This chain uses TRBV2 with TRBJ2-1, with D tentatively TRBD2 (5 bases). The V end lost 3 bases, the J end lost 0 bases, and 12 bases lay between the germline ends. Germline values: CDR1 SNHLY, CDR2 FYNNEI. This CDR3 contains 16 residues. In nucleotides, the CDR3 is TGTGCCAGCAGTGACAGCGGCAGGAGCTCCTACAATGAGCAGTTCTTC. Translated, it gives CASSDSGRSSYNEQFF.

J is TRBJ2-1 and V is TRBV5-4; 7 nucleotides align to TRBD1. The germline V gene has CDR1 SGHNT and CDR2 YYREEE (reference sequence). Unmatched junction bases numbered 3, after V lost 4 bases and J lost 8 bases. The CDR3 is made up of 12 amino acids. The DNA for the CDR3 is TGTGCCAGCAGCAGGGACAGCTATGAGCAGTTCTTC. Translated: CASSRDSYEQFF.

The CDR3 region is CASSTTGTGAMNEQFF. DNA of the CDR3: TGTGCCAGCAGTACGACCGGGACAGGGGCGATGAATGAGCAGTTCTTC. The chain couples TRBV28 to TRBJ2-1; TRBD1 aligns across 10 bases. The CDR3 is made up of 16 amino acids. Germline V gene data show CDR1 as MDHEN and CDR2 as SYDVKM. After removal of 5 bases from V and 7 bases from J, the junction contained 11 bases not matched to a gene.

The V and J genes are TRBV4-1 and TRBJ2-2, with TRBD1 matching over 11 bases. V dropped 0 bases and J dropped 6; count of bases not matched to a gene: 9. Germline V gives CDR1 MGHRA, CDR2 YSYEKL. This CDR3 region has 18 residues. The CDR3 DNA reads TGCGCCAGCAGCCAAGATCCGGCGGACAGGGGGCGGTCCGGGGAGCTGTTTTTT. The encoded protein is CASSQDPADRGRSGELFF.

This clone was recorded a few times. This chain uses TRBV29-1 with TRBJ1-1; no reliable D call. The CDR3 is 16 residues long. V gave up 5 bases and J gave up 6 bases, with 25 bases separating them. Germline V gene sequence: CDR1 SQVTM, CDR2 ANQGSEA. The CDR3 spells CSVRYADSSGSPEAFF. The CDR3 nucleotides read TGCAGCGTTCGCTATGCTGACTCCAGTGGTAGTCCTGAAGCTTTCTTT.

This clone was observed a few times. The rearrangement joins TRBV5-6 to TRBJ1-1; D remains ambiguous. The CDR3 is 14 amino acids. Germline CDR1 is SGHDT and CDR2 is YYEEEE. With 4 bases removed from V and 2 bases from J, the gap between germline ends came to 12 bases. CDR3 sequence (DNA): TGTGCCAGCAGCCCCGGACGGATTAACACTGAAGCTTTCTTT. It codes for CASSPGRINTEAFF.

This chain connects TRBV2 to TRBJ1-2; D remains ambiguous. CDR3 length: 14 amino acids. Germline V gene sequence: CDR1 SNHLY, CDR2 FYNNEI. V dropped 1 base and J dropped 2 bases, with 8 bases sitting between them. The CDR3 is CASSEGTANYGYTF. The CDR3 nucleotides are TGTGCCAGCAGTGAAGGGACGGCAAACTATGGCTACACCTTC.

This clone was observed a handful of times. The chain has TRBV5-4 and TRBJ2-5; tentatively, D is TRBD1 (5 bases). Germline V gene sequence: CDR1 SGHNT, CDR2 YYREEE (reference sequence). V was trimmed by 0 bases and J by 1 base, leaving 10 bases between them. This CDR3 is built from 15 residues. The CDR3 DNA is TGTGCCAGCAGCTTGGTGCAGGGCCTCCAAGAGACCCAGTACTTC. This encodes CASSLVQGLQETQYF.

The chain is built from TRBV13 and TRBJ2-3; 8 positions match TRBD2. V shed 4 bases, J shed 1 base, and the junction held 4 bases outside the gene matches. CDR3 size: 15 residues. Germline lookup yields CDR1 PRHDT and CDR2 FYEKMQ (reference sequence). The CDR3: CASSSAAGGTDTQYF. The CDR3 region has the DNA TGTGCCAGCAGCTCGGCAGCGGGGGGCACAGATACGCAGTATTTT.

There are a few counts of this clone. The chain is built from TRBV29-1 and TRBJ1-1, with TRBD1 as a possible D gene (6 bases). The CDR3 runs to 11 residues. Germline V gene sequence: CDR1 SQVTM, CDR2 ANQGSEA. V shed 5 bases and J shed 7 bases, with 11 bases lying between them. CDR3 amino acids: CSVSGAYEAFF. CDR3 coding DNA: TGCAGCGTTTCGGGGGCGTATGAAGCTTTCTTT.

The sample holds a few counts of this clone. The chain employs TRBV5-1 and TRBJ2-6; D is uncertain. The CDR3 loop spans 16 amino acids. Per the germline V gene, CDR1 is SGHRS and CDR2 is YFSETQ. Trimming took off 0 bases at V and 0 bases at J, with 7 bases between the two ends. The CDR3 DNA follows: TGCGCCAGCAGCTTGGAGGCCTCCTCTGGGGCCAACGTCCTGACTTTC. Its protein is CASSLEASSGANVLTF.

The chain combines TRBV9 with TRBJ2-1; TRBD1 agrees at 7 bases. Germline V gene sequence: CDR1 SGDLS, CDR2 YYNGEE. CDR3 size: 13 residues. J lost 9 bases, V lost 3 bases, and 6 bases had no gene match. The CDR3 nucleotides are TGTGCCAGCAGCGCCGCAGGGGGAAGTGAGCAGTTCTTC. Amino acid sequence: CASSAAGGSEQFF. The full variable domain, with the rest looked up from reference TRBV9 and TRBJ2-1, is DSGVTQTPKHLITATGQRVTLRCSPRSGDLSVYWYQQSLDQGLQFLIQYYNGEERAKGNILERFSAQQFPDLHSELNLSSLELGDSALYFCASSAAGGSEQFFGPGTRLTVL.

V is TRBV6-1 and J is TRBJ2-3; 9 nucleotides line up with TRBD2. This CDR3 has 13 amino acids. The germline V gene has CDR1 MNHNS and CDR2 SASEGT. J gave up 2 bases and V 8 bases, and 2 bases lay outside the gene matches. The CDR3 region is CASGGGDTDTQYF. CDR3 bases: TGTGCCAGCGGCGGGGGGGACACAGATACGCAGTATTTT.

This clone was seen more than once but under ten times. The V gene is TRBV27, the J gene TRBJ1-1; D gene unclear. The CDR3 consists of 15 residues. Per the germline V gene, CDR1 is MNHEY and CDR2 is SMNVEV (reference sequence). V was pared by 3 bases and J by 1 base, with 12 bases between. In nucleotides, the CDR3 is TGTGCCAGCAGTTTCCGAGAGCGGCCGAACACTGAAGCTTTCTTT. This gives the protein CASSFRERPNTEAFF.

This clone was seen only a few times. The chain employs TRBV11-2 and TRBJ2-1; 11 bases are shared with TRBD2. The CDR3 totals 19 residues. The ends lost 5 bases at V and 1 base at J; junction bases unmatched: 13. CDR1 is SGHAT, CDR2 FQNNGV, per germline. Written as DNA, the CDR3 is TGTGCCAGCAGCCCCCCCCTAGCGGGGGGCCTCTCATCCTACAATGAGCAGTTCTTC. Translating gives CASSPPLAGGLSSYNEQFF.

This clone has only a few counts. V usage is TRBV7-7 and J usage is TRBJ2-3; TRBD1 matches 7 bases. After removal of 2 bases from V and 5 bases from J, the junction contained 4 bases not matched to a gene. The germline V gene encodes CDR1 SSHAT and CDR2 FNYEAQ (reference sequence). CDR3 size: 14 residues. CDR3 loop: CASSLQGVGDTQYF. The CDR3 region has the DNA TGTGCCAGCAGCTTACAGGGGGTCGGAGATACGCAGTATTTT.

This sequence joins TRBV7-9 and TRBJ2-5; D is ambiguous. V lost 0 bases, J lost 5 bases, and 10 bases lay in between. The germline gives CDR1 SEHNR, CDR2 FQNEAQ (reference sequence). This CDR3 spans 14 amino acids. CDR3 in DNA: TGTGCCAGCAGCTTAGCGTCCGGTCGGGAGACCCAGTACTTC. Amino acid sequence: CASSLASGRETQYF. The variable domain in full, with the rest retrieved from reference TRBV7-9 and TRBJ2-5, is DTGVSQNPRHKITKRGQNVTFRCDPISEHNRLYWYRQTLGQGPEFLTYFQNEAQLEKSRLLSDRFSAERPKGSFSTLEIQRTEQGDSAMYLCASSLASGRETQYFGPGTRLLVL.

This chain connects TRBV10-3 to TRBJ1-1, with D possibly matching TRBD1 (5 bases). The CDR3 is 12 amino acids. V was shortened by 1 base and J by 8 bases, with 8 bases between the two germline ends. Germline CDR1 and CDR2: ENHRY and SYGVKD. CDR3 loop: CAISEWGSEAFF. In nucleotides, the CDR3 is TGTGCCATCAGTGAGTGGGGCAGCGAAGCTTTCTTT.

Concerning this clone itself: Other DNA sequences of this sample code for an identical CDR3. Written as DNA, the CDR3 is TGTGCCAGCAGTTTGGCCGGGACAGAAGCTTTCTTT. Its translation is CASSLAGTEAFF. This chain uses TRBV28 with TRBJ1-1; weak D call: TRBD1 (6 bases). Germline loops: CDR1 MDHEN, CDR2 SYDVKM. Trimming stripped 3 bases from V and 8 bases from J, with 10 bases between. CDR3 length: 12 amino acids. The variable domain in full, completed from reference TRBV28 and TRBJ1-1, reads DVKVTQSSRYLVKRTGEKVFLECVQDMDHENMFWYRQDPGLGLRLIYFSYDVKMKEKGDIPEGYSVSREKKERFSLILESASTNQTSMYLCASSLAGTEAFFGQGTRLTVV.

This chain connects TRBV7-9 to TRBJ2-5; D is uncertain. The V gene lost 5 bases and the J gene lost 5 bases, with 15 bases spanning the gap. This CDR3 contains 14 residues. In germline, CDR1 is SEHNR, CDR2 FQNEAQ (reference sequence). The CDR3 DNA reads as TGTGCCAGCAGCCCAGGCCTTTTTGGGGAGACCCAGTACTTC. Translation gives CASSPGLFGETQYF.

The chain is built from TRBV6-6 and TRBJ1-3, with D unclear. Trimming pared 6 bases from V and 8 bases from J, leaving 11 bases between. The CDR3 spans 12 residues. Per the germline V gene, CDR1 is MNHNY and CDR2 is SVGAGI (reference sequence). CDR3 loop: CASSPLLDTIYF. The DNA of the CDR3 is TGTGCCAGCAGCCCCCTCTTAGACACCATATATTTT.